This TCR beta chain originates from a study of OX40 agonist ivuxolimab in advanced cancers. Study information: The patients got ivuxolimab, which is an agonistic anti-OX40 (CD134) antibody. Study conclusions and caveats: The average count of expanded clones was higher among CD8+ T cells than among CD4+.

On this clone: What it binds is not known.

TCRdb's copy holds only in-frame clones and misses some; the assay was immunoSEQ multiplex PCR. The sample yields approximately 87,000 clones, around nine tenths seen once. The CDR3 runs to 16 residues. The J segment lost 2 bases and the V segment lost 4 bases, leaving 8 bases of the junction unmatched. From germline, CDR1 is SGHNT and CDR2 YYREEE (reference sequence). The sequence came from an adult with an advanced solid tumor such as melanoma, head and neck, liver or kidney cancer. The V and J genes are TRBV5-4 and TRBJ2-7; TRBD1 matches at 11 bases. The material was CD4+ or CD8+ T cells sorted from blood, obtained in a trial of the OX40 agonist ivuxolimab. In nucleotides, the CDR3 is TGTGCCAGCAGCCTGGGACAGGGGGGGTCCACCTACGAGCAGTACTTC. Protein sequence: CASSLGQGGSTYEQYF.